A selection of T cell receptor beta chains follows, all from one sample in a study of shared clonotypes between healthy human individuals. The repertoire was sequenced with immunoSEQ multiplex PCR; TCRdb's copy has only in-frame clones and lacks some. The sample yields about 2 million clones, roughly 94% seen once. Input material: naive CD8+ T cells sorted from blood. The receptors were gathered from a man between 18 and 29 years old in good health. Both conserved end residues are part of each CDR3. A D gene is named only where the DNA matches it firmly.

V	J	D	DNA	CDR3
TRBV28	TRBJ1-2	NA	TGTGCCAGCAGGTCGATACAGGGATACTATGGCTACACCTTC	CASRSIQGYYGYTF
TRBV30	TRBJ2-3	TRBD2	TGTGCCTGGACTAGCGGGAGGTTCGCAGATACGCAGTATTTT	CAWTSGRFADTQYF
TRBV2	TRBJ2-1	NA	TGTGCCACACTAGAGGTAAACGGCAATGAGCAGTTCTTC	CATLEVNGNEQFF
TRBV2	TRBJ1-6	TRBD1	TGTGCCAGCAGCGGGACAGGGGATCGCAATTCACCCCTCCACTTT	CASSGTGDRNSPLHF
TRBV2	TRBJ2-7	NA	TGTGCCAGCAGTGTATTGGGAGCAGGTTTGTCCGAGCAGTACTTC	CASSVLGAGLSEQYF
TRBV9	TRBJ2-7	NA	TGTGCCAGCAGCGAGGGGGACTCGCACTCCTACGAGCAGTACTTC	CASSEGDSHSYEQYF
TRBV5-1	TRBJ2-3	TRBD2	TGCGCCAGCAGCATAGGACTAGGTCGAGATACGCAGTATTTT	CASSIGLGRDTQYF
TRBV29-1	TRBJ2-1	NA	TGCAGCGGGAAGCTACATCGCTCCTACAATGAGCAGTTCTTC	CSGKLHRSYNEQFF
TRBV29-1	TRBJ1-1	NA	TGCAGCGTTGAAGGACCTAAGAACACTGAAGCTTTCTTT	CSVEGPKNTEAFF
TRBV7-7	TRBJ2-7	TRBD2	TGTGCTAGCAGCTTGGGTAGCGGGGGAGCGTACGAGCAGTACTTC	CASSLGSGGAYEQYF
TRBV5-1	TRBJ1-1	NA	TGCGCCAGCAGCTTGGCCGGAGGGGGGAACACTGAAGCTTTCTTT	CASSLAGGGNTEAFF
TRBV4-1	TRBJ1-2	TRBD1	TGCGCCAGCAGCCAAGAACTACAGGGGGTGGGCTACACCTTC	CASSQELQGVGYTF
TRBV9	TRBJ1-3	TRBD1	TGTGCCAGCAGCGTAGCCGGACAGGCTGGAAACACCATATATTTT	CASSVAGQAGNTIYF
TRBV7-9	TRBJ2-7	NA	TGTGCCAGCAGCTTGGGCGGGGCACCCTACGAGCAGTACTTC	CASSLGGAPYEQYF
TRBV6-5	TRBJ2-2	NA	TGTGCCAGCACTTACGGATTTAACACCGGGGAGCTGTTTTTT	CASTYGFNTGELFF
TRBV19	TRBJ1-1	NA	TGTGCCAGTAGTCCGGGACGCTTGAACACTGAAGCTTTCTTT	CASSPGRLNTEAFF
TRBV19	TRBJ1-4	NA	TGTGCCAGTAGTATAAGGCGGGAGGGATTAAATGAAAAACTGTTTTTT	CASSIRREGLNEKLFF
TRBV27	TRBJ1-1	NA	TGTGCCAGCAGTTTGGACAGCTTGACTGAAGCTTTCTTT	CASSLDSLTEAFF